This entry concerns a single T cell receptor beta chain. The antigen remains undetermined. V gave up 3 bases and J gave up 6 bases, with 12 bases separating them. This CDR3 is built from 14 residues. CDR1 is MDHEN and CDR2 is SYDVKM in the germline V gene. These data belong to a study of shared clonotypes between healthy human individuals. At the deep level, the assay was run. Profiling relied on immunoSEQ multiplex PCR, and the TCRdb table lists in-frame clones only, not all of them. This sample carries 490,000 or so clones, 65% to 80% of them seen once, and the ten largest clones take approximately 12%. Study conclusions and caveats: Blood was the only sampled material, and tissue repertoires likely differ.

The clonotype was recovered from a woman between 35 and 50 years old in good health. Some clones in this sample may be carry-over from other donors' samples. The chain couples TRBV28 to TRBJ2-1; D possibly uses TRBD1 or TRBD2 (5 bases each). What was sequenced was PBMCs. This CDR3 is CASSFPSRGNEQFF. The CDR3 coding sequence is TGTGCCAGCAGTTTTCCCTCGAGGGGCAATGAGCAGTTCTTC.